The sequence of this T cell receptor (beta chain) was determined in a study of vaccination and CD4 T cells after COVID-19. Overall study context: Subjects got two shots of BNT162b2 or mRNA-1273 vaccine. Post-vaccine sample collection happened at a median of approximately 10 weeks after dose two, ranging 14 to 241. Broader study findings: Looking at convalescent patients, 304 of their 307 vaccine-specific clones were spike mono-reactive.

V gave up 5 bases and J gave up 1 base, with 9 bases separating them. Germline CDR1 is SGHRS and CDR2 is YFSETQ. This CDR3 spans 13 amino acids. TCRdb reanalysed the PCR reads using MiXCR and keeps one entry per CDR3 protein. The data hold approximately 17,000 distinct CDR3 sequences, with 60% to 75% observed a single time. Details on this clonotype: Its specificity is not known.

This TCR was sampled from a human donor who had recovered from COVID-19. This sequence joins TRBV5-1 and TRBJ1-1; D uncertain. Sequencing was performed on CD4+ T cells from blood, taken after SARS-CoV-2 vaccination. The CDR3 protein is CASRRVQNTEAFF. CDR3 nucleotide sequence: TGCGCCAGCAGGAGGGTCCAGAACACTGAAGCTTTCTTT. Supplemented by reference TRBV5-1 and TRBJ1-1, the full variable domain reads KAGVTQTPRYLIKTRGQQVTLSCSPISGHRSVSWYQQTPGQGLQFLFEYFSETQRNKGNFPGRFSGRQFSNSRSEMNVSTLELGDSALYLCASRRVQNTEAFFGQGTRLTVV.